This TCR beta chain was sequenced in a study of T cells after yellow fever vaccination. Regarding the study as a whole: Peak timing came faster in the weaker secondary response, day 5 versus 15. Post-booster repertoires contained most primary-vaccination clones again (96% CD4, 85% to 90% CD8).

This clonotype was observed a few times. Antigen specificity is unknown. CDR3 length: 13 amino acids. V was cut by 2 bases and J by 3 bases, with 7 bases left in between. Germline CDR1 KGHSH, CDR2 LQKENI. One entry per CDR3 protein results from TCRdb running MiXCR on the 5' RACE reads. The table includes about 310,000 distinct CDR3 sequences, 3.6% detected once. This clonotype originated in a young man who received the YFV17D yellow fever vaccine. Here the sequenced sample was PBMCs, taken on the day of the yellow fever booster vaccination. The V call is TRBV18, the J call TRBJ2-5; D not resolved. The CDR3 here is CASSPTTKETQYF. The CDR3 region has the DNA TGTGCCAGCTCACCAACTACTAAAGAGACCCAGTACTTC. Full variable domain (outside the CDR3, taken from reference TRBV18 and TRBJ2-5): NAGVMQNPRHLVRRRGQEARLRCSPMKGHSHVYWYRQLPEEGLKFMVYLQKENIIDESGMPKERFSAEFPKEGPSILRIQQVVRGDSAAYFCASSPTTKETQYFGPGTRLLVL.